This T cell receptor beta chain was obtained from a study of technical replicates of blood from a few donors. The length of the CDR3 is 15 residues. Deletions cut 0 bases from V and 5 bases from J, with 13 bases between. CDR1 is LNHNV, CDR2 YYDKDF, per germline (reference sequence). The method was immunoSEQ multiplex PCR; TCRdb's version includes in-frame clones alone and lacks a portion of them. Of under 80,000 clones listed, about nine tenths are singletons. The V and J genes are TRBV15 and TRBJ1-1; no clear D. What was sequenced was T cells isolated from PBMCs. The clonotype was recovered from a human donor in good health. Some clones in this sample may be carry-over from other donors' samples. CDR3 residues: CATSRDGGRGTEAFF. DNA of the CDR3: TGTGCCACCAGCAGAGATGGAGGGAGAGGAACTGAAGCTTTCTTT.